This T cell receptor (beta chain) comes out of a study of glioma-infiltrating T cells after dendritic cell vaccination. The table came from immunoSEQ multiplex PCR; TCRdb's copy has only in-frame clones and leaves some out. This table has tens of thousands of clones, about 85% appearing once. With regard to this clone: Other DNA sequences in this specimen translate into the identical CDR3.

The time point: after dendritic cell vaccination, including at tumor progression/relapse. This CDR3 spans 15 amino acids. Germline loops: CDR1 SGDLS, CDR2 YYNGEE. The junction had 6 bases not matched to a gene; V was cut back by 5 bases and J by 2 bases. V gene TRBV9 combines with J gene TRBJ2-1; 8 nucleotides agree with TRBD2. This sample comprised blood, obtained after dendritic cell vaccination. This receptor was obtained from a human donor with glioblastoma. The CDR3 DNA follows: TGTGCCAGCAGTGAGAGCGGGGGCACCTACAATGAGCAGTTCTTC. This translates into CASSESGGTYNEQFF.